What follows describes a single T cell receptor (beta chain). What it binds is unknown. Germline V gives CDR1 GTSNPN, CDR2 SVGIG (reference sequence). V shed 2 bases, J shed 8 bases, and the junction held 8 bases outside the gene matches. The CDR3 runs 13 residues. This specimen comes from a study of T cell responses to AZD1222 COVID-19 vaccine. Study observations and caveats: CD4 TCRs linked to vaccination spanned spike, dominating at 160-218 and 743-854. A reported finding is that nearly half of spike-specific TCRs target unmutated variant regions. Clonal diversity may have been underestimated in mostly white British donors. Repertoires were obtained solely post-peak T cell response.

Sequencing was performed with immunoSEQ multiplex PCR; in TCRdb, only in-frame clones are kept and a portion is missing. The sample yields some 92,000 clones, over 80% seen once. The receptor's source is an adult in good health. V and J are TRBV30 and TRBJ1-1; 7 bases agree with TRBD1. The specimen comprised peripheral blood, sampled on day 0 of AZD1222 vaccination. DNA of the CDR3: TGTGCCTGGAGTTCTATGCCAGGGGGGGAAGCTTTCTTT. This sequence encodes CAWSSMPGGEAFF.